The 26 T cell receptor beta chains presented below share a single source sample, sequenced in a study of shared clonotypes between healthy human individuals. Profiled with immunoSEQ multiplex PCR; TCRdb holds only in-frame clones, not every one. In the table there are over 95,000 clones, roughly 70% of which are singletons. Sequencing used memory CD8+ T cells sorted from blood. The subset is: CD45RO+ cells pooled with CCR7-negative TemRA cells. The receptors originated from a woman aged 25 to 39 in good health.

This rearrangement joins TRBV28 to TRBJ2-3; D uncertain. CDR3 length equals 15 residues. The V and J ends lost 0 bases and 5 bases respectively, with 12 bases between them. Germline V lookup: CDR1 MDHEN, CDR2 SYDVKM. The CDR3 DNA sequence: TGTGCCAGCAGTTTATGGTCTTCCTCCAGAGATACGCAGTATTTT. Translation: CASSLWSSSRDTQYF. The full variable domain, with the rest looked up from reference TRBV28 and TRBJ2-3, is DVKVTQSSRYLVKRTGEKVFLECVQDMDHENMFWYRQDPGLGLRLIYFSYDVKMKEKGDIPEGYSVSREKKERFSLILESASTNQTSMYLCASSLWSSSRDTQYFGPGTRLTVL.

The chain employs TRBV4-1 and TRBJ2-3; 11 positions agree with TRBD2. Trimming at V came to 1 base and at J to 4 bases, leaving 4 bases not matched to a gene. CDR3 length: 16 residues. Germline assignment: CDR1 MGHRA and CDR2 YSYEKL. The chain's CDR3 is CASSQGLAGGPDTQYF. The CDR3 DNA sequence: TGCGCCAGCAGCCAAGGATTAGCGGGAGGGCCAGATACGCAGTATTTT.

This clone was counted at least ten times. The rearrangement joins TRBV4-2 to TRBJ2-1; 9 positions match TRBD2. This CDR3 has 15 residues. Germline assignment: CDR1 LGHNA and CDR2 YNFKEQ. With V trimmed by 1 base and J by 5 bases, 3 bases remained unmatched. The CDR3 region has the DNA TGTGCCAGCAGCCAAGGACTAGCGGAAAACAATGAGCAGTTCTTC. Encoded protein: CASSQGLAENNEQFF.

V and J are TRBV6-1 and TRBJ2-4; 7 bases line up with TRBD1. CDR1 and CDR2 from the germline V gene are MNHNS and SASEGT. The trim removed 2 bases at V and 1 base at J, leaving 5 bases unmatched. CDR3 length: 16 residues. The DNA for the CDR3 is TGTGCCAGCAGTGAAACAGGGGTCGGGGCCAAAAACATTCAGTACTTC. Translation: CASSETGVGAKNIQYF.

The J gene is TRBJ2-1, the V gene TRBV19; 14 bases are a match to TRBD2. The germline CDR1 and CDR2 sequences are LNHDA and SQIVND (reference sequence). The CDR3 has 17 amino acids. Germline trimming cut 5 bases from V and 7 bases from J; bases unmatched to any gene: 10. Here the CDR3 DNA reads TGTGCCAGTAGTCCCGGGCGAGGGACTAGCGGGAGAAATGAGCAGTTCTTC. Translation gives CASSPGRGTSGRNEQFF. The full variable domain, with the rest looked up from reference TRBV19 and TRBJ2-1, is DGGITQSPKYLFRKEGQNVTLSCEQNLNHDAMYWYRQDPGQGLRLIYYSQIVNDFQKGDIAEGYSVSREKKESFPLTVTSAQKNPTAFYLCASSPGRGTSGRNEQFFGPGTRLTVL.

The chain recombines TRBV5-6 with TRBJ2-2; TRBD2 is a possible D gene (7 bases). V gave up 6 bases and J gave up 0 bases, with 15 bases separating them. Germline CDR1 reads SGHDT; CDR2 reads YYEEEE. This CDR3 has 16 amino acids. The CDR3 protein is CASTEKGGPNTGELFF. CDR3 nucleotides: TGTGCCAGCACCGAGAAGGGGGGGCCGAACACCGGGGAGCTGTTTTTT.

The chain links TRBV28 to TRBJ2-7; a weak D match, TRBD1 (6 bases). There are 12 residues in the CDR3. V gave up 5 bases and J gave up 3 bases, with 8 bases separating them. The germline gives CDR1 MDHEN, CDR2 SYDVKM. CDR3 sequence (DNA): TGTGCCAGCAGTGAACAGGGCTACGAGCAGTACTTC. Protein sequence: CASSEQGYEQYF.

J is TRBJ1-4 and V is TRBV30; D is ambiguous. The CDR3 contains 14 residues. Germline V gene data show CDR1 as GTSNPN and CDR2 as SVGIG (reference sequence). The V end lost 2 bases, the J end lost 5 bases, and 12 bases lay between the germline ends. The CDR3 coding sequence is TGTGCCTGGAGTTTCTCGCAGGAAAATGAAAAACTGTTTTTT. This codes for CAWSFSQENEKLFF.

V gene TRBV5-1 combines with J gene TRBJ2-3, with TRBD2 identical over 15 bases. J lost 6 bases, V lost 0 bases, and 17 bases had no gene match. In germline, CDR1 is SGHRS, CDR2 YFSETQ. The CDR3 contains 21 residues. Written as DNA, the CDR3 is TGCGCCAGCAGCTTGGCCGGAGGACTAGCGGGAGGGCCGGGGTCCTGGGATACGCAGTATTTT. Amino acid sequence: CASSLAGGLAGGPGSWDTQYF.

The rearrangement uses TRBV7-6 and TRBJ1-1, with D possibly TRBD1 on 5 matching bases. CDR1 and CDR2 from the germline V gene are SGHVS and FNYEAQ. The CDR3 has 13 amino acids. The V gene lost 3 bases and the J gene lost 4 bases, with 9 bases spanning the gap. CDR3 bases: TGTGCCAGCAGCTTCAGGGATGGCACTGAAGCTTTCTTT. This gives the protein CASSFRDGTEAFF.

The chain links TRBV18 to TRBJ1-2, with a weak D call TRBD1 (5 bases). This CDR3 contains 16 residues. Germline CDR1 and CDR2: KGHSH and LQKENI. Trimming removed 8 bases at V and 0 bases at J, with 19 bases between. CDR3 DNA: TGTGCCAGCACCTATTCCCCCGGGACGGCTAACTATGGCTACACCTTC. Its translation is CASTYSPGTANYGYTF.

The chain joins TRBV10-1 to TRBJ1-2; no definite D call. The length of the CDR3 is 13 residues. Trimming shortened V by 2 bases and J by 6 bases, and 10 bases separated the two germline ends. CDR1 is WNHNN, CDR2 SYGVQD, per germline (reference sequence). The CDR3 sequence: CASSERLLDGYTF. As DNA, the CDR3 is TGCGCCAGCAGTGAGAGGCTCCTGGATGGCTACACCTTC.

This clone was detected ten times or more. This chain uses TRBV6-6 with TRBJ2-3; weak D call: TRBD2 (6 bases). V was trimmed by 6 bases and J by 3 bases, leaving 13 bases between them. Germline loops: CDR1 MNHNY, CDR2 SVGAGI (reference sequence). The CDR3 is 14 amino acids. CDR3 loop: CASRGDSETDTQYF. In nucleotides, the CDR3 is TGTGCCAGCAGGGGGGACTCTGAAACAGATACGCAGTATTTT.

This clone showed up many times. This chain joins TRBV5-4 and TRBJ2-6, with a possible D match to TRBD2 (5 bases). Per germline, CDR1 SGHNT and CDR2 YYREEE (reference sequence). The CDR3 loop spans 18 amino acids. Deletions cut 4 bases from V and 1 base from J, with 18 bases between. The CDR3 DNA reads as TGTGCCAGCAGCCAAAACAGTCACGGGGAATCTGGGGCCAACGTCCTGACTTTC. It is translated as CASSQNSHGESGANVLTF.

The chain carries TRBV9 and TRBJ2-3; tentatively, D is TRBD1 or TRBD2 (5 bases each). There are 14 residues in the CDR3. Trimming left V 2 bases short and J 0 bases short, with 7 bases between. Per the germline V gene, CDR1 is SGDLS and CDR2 is YYNGEE. In nucleotides, the CDR3 is TGTGCCAGCAGCGTGTGGGGGAGCACAGATACGCAGTATTTT. Translating it yields CASSVWGSTDTQYF.

This clone occurred once. V gene TRBV4-1 combines with J gene TRBJ1-2; 7 bases are a match to TRBD1. V shed 1 base and J 6 bases; nucleotides not matched to a gene: 14. The CDR3 loop spans 17 amino acids. Germline V CDR1 and CDR2: MGHRA, YSYEKL. DNA of the CDR3: TGCGCCAGCAGCCAAGGTGTGCGGACAGGTTCTGTTCATGGCTACACCTTC. This sequence encodes CASSQGVRTGSVHGYTF.

This clone has ten or more counts. V and J are TRBV7-9 and TRBJ1-5; D may be TRBD1 (5 bases). The CDR3 length is 15 residues. Germline CDR1 reads SEHNR; CDR2 reads FQNEAQ (reference sequence). V lost 5 bases and J lost 7, with 18 bases in between. The CDR3 bases are TGTGCCAGCAGCAACTCGGAGGGGCCGGACCAGCCCCAGCATTTT. Translating it yields CASSNSEGPDQPQHF.

The chain combines TRBV28 with TRBJ2-5; 12 bases map to TRBD2. The V segment lost 5 bases and the J segment 5 bases; nucleotides outside the gene matches: 12. Per germline, CDR1 MDHEN and CDR2 SYDVKM. The CDR3 runs 17 residues. CDR3 nucleotide sequence: TGTGCCAGCAGTGTGTGGACTAGCGGGACCTCAACGGAGACCCAGTACTTC. It specifies CASSVWTSGTSTETQYF.

The genes are TRBV7-9 and TRBJ2-3; 8 bases align to TRBD2. The CDR3 has 16 amino acids. V shed 5 bases and J 4 bases; nucleotides not matched to a gene: 11. Germline V lookup: CDR1 SEHNR, CDR2 FQNEAQ (reference sequence). CDR3 DNA sequence: TGTGCCAGCAGCCCCCGGAGGTTAGCGGGATCAGATACGCAGTATTTT. It encodes CASSPRRLAGSDTQYF.

This rearrangement joins TRBV5-6 to TRBJ2-6; D possibly uses TRBD1 or TRBD2 (5 bases each). The V end lost 3 bases, the J end lost 3 bases, and 7 bases lay between the germline ends. CDR3 size: 14 residues. Germline values: CDR1 SGHDT, CDR2 YYEEEE. This CDR3 is CASSWGIGANVLTF. The DNA of the CDR3 is TGTGCCAGCAGCTGGGGGATTGGGGCCAACGTCCTGACTTTC.

The chain uses TRBV5-1 and TRBJ1-3; no firm D call. This CDR3 contains 15 residues. The V gene lost 0 bases and the J gene lost 4 bases, with 11 bases spanning the gap. The germline gives CDR1 SGHRS, CDR2 YFSETQ. CDR3 region: CASSLGHWAGNTIYF. The CDR3 DNA reads as TGCGCCAGCAGCTTGGGACATTGGGCAGGAAACACCATATATTTT.

This rearrangement joins TRBV19 to TRBJ2-7, with 9 bases matching TRBD1. V lost 4 bases and J lost 5; bases outside the gene matches: 9. Germline V gene sequence: CDR1 LNHDA, CDR2 SQIVND (reference sequence). This CDR3 spans 15 amino acids. The CDR3 protein is CASSKPGQGADEQYF. In DNA, the CDR3 is TGTGCCAGTAGTAAACCGGGACAGGGAGCCGACGAGCAGTACTTC.

The chain carries TRBV5-1 and TRBJ2-3, with D unresolved. The germline CDR1 and CDR2 sequences are SGHRS and YFSETQ. The CDR3 sequence is 13 residues long. With 4 bases removed from V and 2 bases from J, the gap between germline ends came to 8 bases. The CDR3 region has the DNA TGCGCCAGCAGCCCGTACCCCACAGATACGCAGTATTTT. This encodes CASSPYPTDTQYF. The full variable domain, rest sourced from reference TRBV5-1 and TRBJ2-3, is KAGVTQTPRYLIKTRGQQVTLSCSPISGHRSVSWYQQTPGQGLQFLFEYFSETQRNKGNFPGRFSGRQFSNSRSEMNVSTLELGDSALYLCASSPYPTDTQYFGPGTRLTVL.

This sequence joins TRBV4-1 and TRBJ2-7; TRBD1 agrees at 11 bases. Losses at the gene ends were 4 bases for V and 4 bases for J; bases not matched to a gene: 6. The CDR3 has 15 residues. Per germline, CDR1 MGHRA and CDR2 YSYEKL. CDR3 sequence reads: CASSRRDRGTYEQYF. The CDR3 region has the DNA TGCGCCAGCAGCCGCCGGGACAGGGGGACATACGAGCAGTACTTC.

On this clone itself: Within the sample, other DNA sequences also encode this same CDR3. The rearrangement links TRBV27 to TRBJ2-7; TRBD2 matches 7 bases. Per the germline V gene, CDR1 is MNHEY and CDR2 is SMNVEV (reference sequence). This CDR3 is built from 12 residues. Germline trimming cut 8 bases from V and 2 bases from J; bases unmatched to any gene: 3. The CDR3 here is CASGGGTYEQYF. The CDR3, as DNA: TGTGCCAGCGGGGGGGGGACCTACGAGCAGTACTTC.

The count of this clone is one. The V and J genes are TRBV4-1 and TRBJ2-3; D gene uncertain. Germline values: CDR1 MGHRA, CDR2 YSYEKL. CDR3 size: 16 residues. V was trimmed by 0 bases and J by 1 base, leaving 11 bases between them. CDR3 residues: CASSQDDRTGTDTQYF. The CDR3 bases are TGCGCCAGCAGCCAAGATGACCGAACGGGCACAGATACGCAGTATTTT.